This TCR beta chain was documented in a study of blood T cell repertoires in COVID-19. V lost 6 bases, J lost 3 bases, and 9 bases lay in between. CDR1 is SEHNR, CDR2 FQNEAQ, per germline (reference sequence). This CDR3 region has 13 residues. Measured with immunoSEQ multiplex PCR; TCRdb has only the in-frame clones, and not every one. The repertoire has 200,000 to 300,000 clones, 88% of them found once; the top ten carry around 3%. Sample: PBMCs or T cells enriched from blood (not recorded which). The receptor was isolated from a woman aged 40 to 50 who had been exposed to COVID-19. The chain joins TRBV7-9 to TRBJ2-1; D is possibly TRBD2 (5 bases). DNA for the CDR3: TGTGCCAGCAGACTAGGAAGCTACAATGAGCAGTTCTTC. Translating gives CASRLGSYNEQFF.